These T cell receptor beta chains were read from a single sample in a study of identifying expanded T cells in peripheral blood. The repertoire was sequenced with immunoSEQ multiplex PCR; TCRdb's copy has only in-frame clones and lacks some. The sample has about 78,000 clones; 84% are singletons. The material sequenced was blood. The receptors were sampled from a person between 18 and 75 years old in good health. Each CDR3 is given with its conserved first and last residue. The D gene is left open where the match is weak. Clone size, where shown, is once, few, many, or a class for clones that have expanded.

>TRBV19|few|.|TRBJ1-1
TGTGCCAGTAGTATGCGTCCCGGGGTGAACACTGAAGCTTTCTTT
CASSMRPGVNTEAFF
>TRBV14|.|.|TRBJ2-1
TGTGCCAGCAGCCAAGACTTGATAAGCTCCTACAATGAGCAGTTCTTC
CASSQDLISSYNEQFF
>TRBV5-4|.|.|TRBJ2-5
TGTGCCAGCAGCTTGGCGGGAGGGGGCCCTAGCATCAAGACCCAGTACTTC
CASSLAGGGPSIKTQYF
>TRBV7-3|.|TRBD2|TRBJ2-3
TGTGCCAGCAGCCCCGGACTAGCGGCTAGCACAGATACGCAGTATTTT
CASSPGLAASTDTQYF
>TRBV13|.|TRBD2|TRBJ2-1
TGTGCCAGCAGCTTGATGACTAGCGGGAGAGGGAATGAGCAGTTCTTC
CASSLMTSGRGNEQFF
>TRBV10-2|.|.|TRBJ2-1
TGCGCCAGCAGTGTCTCGATCGGTTTTAGTGAGCAGTTCTTC
CASSVSIGFSEQFF
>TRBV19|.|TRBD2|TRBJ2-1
TGTGCCACCGAAGCCCTAGCGGGAGGGCGCAATGAGCAGTTCTTC
CATEALAGGRNEQFF
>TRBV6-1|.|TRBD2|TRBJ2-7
TGTGCCAGCAGAGTTACTAGCGGGACTTTCTACGAGCAGTACTTC
CASRVTSGTFYEQYF
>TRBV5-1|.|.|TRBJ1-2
TGCGCCAGCAGCTTGGCCTACACAGGGAAGAATAACTATGGCTACACCTTC
CASSLAYTGKNNYGYTF
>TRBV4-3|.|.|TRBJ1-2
TGCGCCAGCAGCCCTGTTACGGTTCCTCGGGGGGGTGGCTACACCTTC
CASSPVTVPRGGGYTF